This T cell receptor beta chain appears in the sequencing data of a study of blood T cell repertoires in COVID-19. This clone occurred once. Method: immunoSEQ multiplex PCR; TCRdb's copy keeps in-frame clones and lacks some. The sample has 250,000 to 300,000 clones, roughly 86% seen once. Germline-derived CDR1 and CDR2 are SGHRS and YFSETQ. This CDR3 has 14 residues. Trimming removed 0 bases from V and 3 bases from J, with 10 bases in between. The chain recombines TRBV5-1 with TRBJ2-7; D is possibly TRBD1 (5 bases). The clonotype was recovered from a woman between 25 and 40 years old with COVID-19, enrolled during active disease. The sample taken for sequencing was peripheral blood. CDR3 residues: CASSLEQGYYEQYF. The DNA of the CDR3 is TGCGCCAGCAGCTTGGAGCAGGGCTACTACGAGCAGTACTTC.